This T cell receptor (beta chain) was sequenced in a study of T-cell reconstitution after alpha-beta-depleted transplantation in children. Preparation of the TCRbeta library involved a method that used unique molecular identifiers. TCRdb processed the PCR reads anew with MiXCR; each CDR3 protein has one entry. The sample lists roughly 500,000 distinct CDR3 sequences; 15% to 20% were seen once. The V end was cut by 1 base, the J end by 8 bases, with 8 bases between. CDR1 is SEHNR and CDR2 is FQNEAQ in the germline V gene (reference sequence). This CDR3 is built from 12 residues. Sequencing was performed on PBMCs from the stem cell graft donor, taken from the stem cell graft. The origin of this receptor is a human donor who donated a stem cell graft to a child with acute lymphoblastic leukemia. J is TRBJ1-1 and V is TRBV7-9; no definite D call. CDR3 nucleotides: TGTGCCAGCAGCTTAGTTTCCCGGGAAGCTTTCTTT. It yields the protein CASSLVSREAFF.